The text below deals with one TCR beta chain. The antigen remains undetermined. The data were obtained in a study of T-cell memory formation after mild COVID-19. For the study at large: The study found TCR clusters largely donor specific.

A single record per CDR3 protein comes from TCRdb applying MiXCR to the 5' RACE reads. The sample lists hundreds of thousands of distinct CDR3 sequences, around 21% occurring once. General observations from the study: Memory sampled before infection contained some responding clones, suggesting cross-reactive memory joined. CD4+ bias marked clones expanding day 15 to 37, unlike balanced contracting clones.

The CDR3 is 15 amino acids. Germline lookup yields CDR1 SGHRS and CDR2 YFSETQ. Trimming removed 4 bases from V and 1 base from J, with 12 bases in between. The genes are TRBV5-1 and TRBJ1-5, with TRBD1 as a possible D gene (5 bases). Sequenced material: PBMCs or a T cell subset sorted from them (not recorded which). The receptor comes from an adult woman who had mild COVID-19 (a few samples of this study predate the infection). Cell type and time point are not known. The CDR3 loop reads CASSLLGQSNQPQHF. In nucleotides, the CDR3 is TGCGCCAGCAGCCTACTAGGACAAAGCAATCAGCCCCAGCATTTT.